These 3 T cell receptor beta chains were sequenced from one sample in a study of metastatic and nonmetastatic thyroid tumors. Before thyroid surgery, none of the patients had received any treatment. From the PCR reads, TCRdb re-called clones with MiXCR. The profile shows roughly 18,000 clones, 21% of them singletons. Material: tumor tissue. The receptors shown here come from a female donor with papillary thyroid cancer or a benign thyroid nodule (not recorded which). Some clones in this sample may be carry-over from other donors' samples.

The CDR3 DNA reads TGTGCCACCTTTAAGGAGGGGAGCAATCAGCCCCAGCATTTT. Protein: CATFKEGSNQPQHF. The chain employs TRBV12-3 or TRBV12-4 and TRBJ1-5, with a weak D call TRBD1 (5 bases). V was shortened by 10 bases and J by 1 base, with 14 bases between the two germline ends. This CDR3 is built from 14 residues.

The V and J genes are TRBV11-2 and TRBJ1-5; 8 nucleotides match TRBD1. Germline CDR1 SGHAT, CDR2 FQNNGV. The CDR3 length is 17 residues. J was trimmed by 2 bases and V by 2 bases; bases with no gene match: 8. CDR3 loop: CASSLSWTGRGNQPQHF. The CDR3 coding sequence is TGTGCCAGCAGCTTATCATGGACAGGGAGAGGCAATCAGCCCCAGCATTTT. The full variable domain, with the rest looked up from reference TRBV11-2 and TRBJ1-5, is EAGVAQSPRYKIIEKRQSVAFWCNPISGHATLYWYQQILGQGPKLLIQFQNNGVVDDSQLPKDRFSAERLKGVDSTLKIQPAKLEDSAVYLCASSLSWTGRGNQPQHFGDGTRLSIL.

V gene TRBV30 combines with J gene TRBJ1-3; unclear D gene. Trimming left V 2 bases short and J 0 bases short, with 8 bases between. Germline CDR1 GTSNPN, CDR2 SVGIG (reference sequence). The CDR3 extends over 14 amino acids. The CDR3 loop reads CAWSKPHSGNTIYF. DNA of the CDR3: TGTGCCTGGAGTAAACCCCACTCTGGAAACACCATATATTTT.